The sequence of this T cell receptor (beta chain) was determined in a study of T cell repertoires in cytomegalovirus infection. Study information: Shared public TCR beta signatures pointed to both CMV infection and a matching HLA type.

The table lists this clonotype with many counts. Its specificity is unknown. Study findings and constraints: CMV-specific TCR beta clonotypes restricted by HLA-C dominated the ex vivo response. The cumulative frequency of public TCR beta families identified carriers of CMV plus the relevant HLA.

The CDR3 sequence is 16 residues long. Trimming removed 1 base at V and 0 bases at J, with 10 bases between. The V gene's germline CDR1 is SGHTA and CDR2 FQGNSA. TCRdb processed the reads anew with MiXCR; each CDR3 protein has one entry. The repertoire holds some 920,000 distinct CDR3 sequences, approximately 31% seen once, with around an eighth in the top ten. The V call is TRBV7-2, the J call TRBJ1-5, with D uncertain. The receptor comes from a human donor in good health (CMV status not recorded). Some clones in this sample may be carry-over from other donors' samples. The sample consisted of cultured CD8+ T cells from PBMCs, taken from culture after CMV antigen stimulation. The CDR3 region has the DNA TGTGCCAGCAGCTTAGACGGGTCCTATAGCAATCAGCCCCAGCATTTT. This translates into CASSLDGSYSNQPQHF.